Listed below are T cell receptor beta chains from one sample, sequenced in a study of blood T cells in healthy people across ages. One entry per CDR3 protein, called by TCRdb with MiXCR from the 5' RACE reads. Of 590,000 or so distinct CDR3 sequences listed, approximately 30% were seen once; the top ten hold roughly 14%. Specimen: blood. These receptors all come from a woman at least 80 years old in good health. Both conserved end residues are part of each CDR3. A D gene is named only where the DNA matches it firmly. Where a row states a size, it is once, few, many or the class of an expanded clone; other rows omit it.

cdr3_aa	cdr3_nt	d_call	v_call	j_call	clone_size
CASSATTVPNEKLFF	TGTGCCAGCAGCGCTACGACAGTGCCAAATGAAAAACTGTTTTTT	-	TRBV7-2	TRBJ1-4	few
CASSLGAGLETQYF	TGTGCCAGCAGCCTTGGGGCCGGGTTGGAGACCCAGTACTTC	-	TRBV7-2	TRBJ2-5	many
CAGSLEINQPQHF	TGTGCCGGCAGCTTAGAGATAAATCAGCCCCAGCATTTT	-	TRBV11-2	TRBJ1-5	-
CSAPGTSGSGGTQYF	TGCAGTGCCCCAGGGACTAGCGGGTCGGGGGGTACGCAGTATTTT	TRBD2	TRBV20-1	TRBJ2-3	many
CSVEAGLSNYGYTF	TGCAGCGTTGAGGCAGGCCTGTCTAACTATGGCTACACCTTC	-	TRBV29-1	TRBJ1-2	many
CSAPGLLYNEQFF	TGCAGTGCCCCGGGACTCCTTTACAATGAGCAGTTCTTC	-	TRBV20-1	TRBJ2-1	many
CASSPGSGQIGNTIYF	TGTGCCAGCAGCCCCGGTTCGGGACAGATTGGAAACACCATATATTTT	TRBD1	TRBV7-2	TRBJ1-3	few
CASSPVSQGGSQHF	TGTGCCAGCAGCCCCGTGAGTCAGGGCGGTTCCCAGCATTTT	-	TRBV9	TRBJ1-5	many
CASSPRRQQLYEQYF	TGTGCCAGCAGCCCAAGGAGACAACAGCTCTACGAGCAGTACTTC	-	TRBV7-2	TRBJ2-7	-
CASSLLETDGYTF	TGCGCCAGCAGCTTACTAGAGACGGATGGCTACACCTTC	-	TRBV5-1	TRBJ1-2	-
CASSPGRTSGGAGDTQYF	TGTGCCAGCAGCCCGGGAAGGACTAGCGGGGGGGCCGGAGATACGCAGTATTTT	TRBD2	TRBV11-2	TRBJ2-3	-
CASSFDGTTYGYTF	TGTGCCAGCAGTTTCGACGGGACAACCTATGGCTACACCTTC	-	TRBV6-6	TRBJ1-2	few
CASSLAAQAETQYF	TGTGCCAGCAGCTTAGCTGCACAGGCGGAGACCCAGTACTTC	-	TRBV7-2	TRBJ2-5	many
CASSSRTNNEKLFF	TGTGCCAGCAGCTCAAGGACGAATAATGAAAAACTGTTTTTT	-	TRBV3-1	TRBJ1-4	many
CASSPDIPQETQYF	TGTGCCAGCAGTCCGGACATTCCTCAAGAGACCCAGTACTTC	-	TRBV28	TRBJ2-5	-
CASSSTNRYGYTF	TGTGCCAGCAGCTCAACGAACCGCTATGGCTACACCTTC	-	TRBV5-6	TRBJ1-2	-
CASSYHREEVKNIQYF	TGTGCCAGCAGTTATCACAGGGAGGAAGTCAAAAACATTCAGTACTTC	-	TRBV6-5	TRBJ2-4	few
CASSYRQDGAWSTEAFF	TGTGCCAGCAGTTATCGCCAGGACGGCGCTTGGAGCACTGAAGCTTTCTTT	-	TRBV6-2/TRBV6-3	TRBJ1-1	-
CASTRDLQETQYF	TGTGCGTCGACCCGGGATTTACAAGAGACCCAGTACTTC	-	TRBV2	TRBJ2-5	many
CASSFPGTSTDTQYF	TGTGCCAGCAGCTTTCCGGGTACCAGCACAGATACGCAGTATTTT	-	TRBV7-9	TRBJ2-3	many
CASSPGQGNTEAFF	TGTGCCAGCAGCCCGGGACAGGGGAACACTGAAGCTTTCTTT	TRBD1	TRBV5-1	TRBJ1-1	many
CASSKERLAGSEQFF	TGTGCCAGCAGTAAGGAAAGACTAGCGGGCAGTGAGCAGTTCTTC	TRBD2	TRBV6-2/TRBV6-3	TRBJ2-1	-
CASSLGLGGEQYF	TGTGCCAGCAGCTTGGGACTAGGAGGCGAGCAGTACTTC	TRBD2	TRBV7-8	TRBJ2-7	few
CASKGGVNTRGETQYF	TGTGCCAGCAAGGGAGGGGTGAATACCCGGGGGGAGACCCAGTACTTC	TRBD2	TRBV27	TRBJ2-5	many
CASSLAWAGGTQYF	TGTGCCAGCAGCTTGGCCTGGGCGGGAGGGACCCAGTACTTC	TRBD2	TRBV5-6	TRBJ2-5	many
CAWSVHGGPQHF	TGTGCCTGGAGTGTACACGGGGGGCCCCAGCATTTT	-	TRBV30	TRBJ1-5	-
CATSRDGLAGGDETQYF	TGTGCCACCAGCAGAGACGGGCTAGCGGGGGGGGATGAGACCCAGTACTTC	TRBD2	TRBV15	TRBJ2-5	many
CASSRLAGEETQYF	TGTGCCAGCAGCCGACTAGCGGGGGAAGAGACCCAGTACTTC	TRBD2	TRBV2	TRBJ2-5	many
CASSLRTGGDTYEQYF	TGTGCCAGCAGCCTGAGGACAGGGGGAGACACCTACGAGCAGTACTTC	TRBD1	TRBV4-2	TRBJ2-7	many
CAGSLASGQGAYEQYF	TGTGCCGGCAGCTTAGCATCGGGACAGGGGGCCTACGAGCAGTACTTC	TRBD1	TRBV7-2	TRBJ2-7	few
CSARTLGGQGFVNYGYTF	TGCAGTGCCAGAACCTTAGGGGGACAGGGCTTCGTTAACTATGGCTACACCTTC	TRBD1	TRBV20-1	TRBJ1-2	many
CASSQTRGYSNQPQHF	TGTGCCAGCAGCCAGACCAGGGGATATAGCAATCAGCCCCAGCATTTT	-	TRBV7-2	TRBJ1-5	few
CASSLGSVPHNEQFF	TGTGCCAGCAGCTTAGGGTCCGTTCCTCACAATGAGCAGTTCTTC	-	TRBV27	TRBJ2-1	-
CASSSKGFGQFF	TGTGCCAGCAGCTCCAAGGGGTTTGGGCAGTTCTTC	-	TRBV11-2	TRBJ2-1	-
CASSLFGTGGNNEQFF	TGCGCCAGCAGCTTGTTTGGGACAGGGGGGAACAATGAGCAGTTCTTC	TRBD1	TRBV5-1	TRBJ2-1	many